This T cell receptor beta chain was sequenced in a study of graft-versus-host responses after intestinal transplantation. Study-wide context: Each of the recipients got a multivisceral, liver-intestinal, or isolated intestinal transplant. Anti-thymocyte globulin induction, then tacrolimus and steroids for around three years, went to all recipients. Notes on the study in general: Across patients carrying graft-donor T cell macrochimerism, allografts held high graft-versus-host to host-versus-graft clonal ratios. Some GvH clones appeared in ileal mucosa or blood before recipient bone marrow.

Assay used: immunoSEQ multiplex PCR; TCRdb lists only in-frame clones, some missing. The profile shows tens of thousands of clones, 90% to 95% of them singletons. Comment on this clone: Its target is unknown.

The receptor was isolated from a human donor who was the organ donor for an intestinal transplant. Sample: unstimulated CD8+ T cells sorted from spleen or lymph node cells, taken before transplant.

This chain's CDR3 is CASSLLAGATGELFF. The CDR3 coding sequence is TGTGCCAGCAGCTTACTAGCGGGGGCCACCGGGGAGCTGTTTTTT. The genes are TRBV7-2 and TRBJ2-2, with 10 bases lining up with TRBD2. Germline CDR1 and CDR2: SGHTA and FQGNSA. This CDR3 is built from 15 residues. V shed 2 bases and J 4 bases; nucleotides not matched to a gene: 1.